This is a list of T cell receptor beta chains from one sample in a study of blood T cell repertoires in COVID-19. Clones were read by immunoSEQ multiplex PCR, and TCRdb kept only the in-frame ones, dropping some. The sample contains fewer than 350,000 clones, around 81% of which appear only once. The sequenced sample consisted of peripheral blood. The receptor source for this set is a woman aged 60-75 years with active or convalescent COVID-19. Each CDR3 is given with its conserved first and last residue. D genes are given only for firm matches. Clone sizes are given selectively: once, few, many, or a class where the clone is expanded.

D,V,size,J,CDR3,DNA
TRBD2,TRBV11-2,.,TRBJ2-5,CASSLARGSGGLVLQTQYF,TGTGCCAGCAGCTTAGCCCGCGGTAGCGGGGGGCTCGTTCTCCAGACCCAGTACTTC
TRBD1,TRBV27,.,TRBJ2-1,CASSLLFQTGVDNEQFF,TGTGCCAGCAGTCTCCTATTCCAGACAGGGGTAGACAATGAGCAGTTCTTC
TRBD1,TRBV5-4,.,TRBJ1-5,CASSVTGGVRNQPQHF,TGTGCCAGCAGCGTAACAGGGGGCGTCCGCAATCAGCCCCAGCATTTT
.,TRBV6-2/TRBV6-3,.,TRBJ1-3,CASSSTTGDRNTIYF,TGTGCCAGCAGTTCTACGACAGGAGACAGAAACACCATATATTTT
TRBD2,TRBV13,.,TRBJ2-1,CASSPGLATNEQFF,TGTGCCAGCAGCCCGGGACTAGCGACGAATGAGCAGTTCTTC
TRBD2,TRBV5-4,.,TRBJ2-1,CASSFRGGSHNEQFF,TGTGCCAGCAGCTTTCGCGGGGGGTCACACAATGAGCAGTTCTTC
TRBD2,TRBV14,.,TRBJ2-7,CASSQGGLAEREQYF,TGTGCCAGCAGCCAAGGGGGACTAGCCGAGCGGGAGCAGTACTTC
TRBD1,TRBV27,few,TRBJ2-7,CASRTGEKYEQYF,TGTGCCAGCCGGACAGGGGAAAAGTACGAGCAGTACTTC
.,TRBV3-1/TRBV3-2,.,TRBJ1-4,CASSQKWGSNEKLFF,TGTGCCAGCAGCCAAAAATGGGGCAGTAATGAAAAACTGTTTTTT
TRBD1,TRBV24-1,.,TRBJ1-5,CATSESGTGDNQPQHF,TGTGCCACCAGTGAGTCCGGGACAGGGGACAATCAGCCCCAGCATTTT
.,TRBV27,few,TRBJ2-7,CASSLKGGGVSYEQYF,TGTGCCAGCAGTTTAAAGGGAGGAGGTGTATCCTACGAGCAGTACTTC
TRBD1,TRBV12-5,.,TRBJ2-1,CASGLRQGSGEQFF,TGTGCTAGTGGTTTGCGACAGGGTTCTGGTGAGCAGTTCTTC
.,TRBV18,.,TRBJ2-7,CASSQGILGEQYF,TGTGCCAGCTCACAGGGGATCTTGGGGGAGCAGTACTTC
.,TRBV9,.,TRBJ2-3,CASSVAAGAGADTQYF,TGTGCCAGCAGCGTAGCCGCGGGGGCGGGAGCAGATACGCAGTATTTT
.,TRBV19,.,TRBJ2-7,CASTLAGNAYEQYF,TGTGCCAGTACCCTCGCCGGGAACGCTTACGAGCAGTACTTC
.,TRBV3-1/TRBV3-2,.,TRBJ2-7,CASSEWAGVGGPDEQYF,TGTGCCAGCAGCGAGTGGGCCGGCGTGGGGGGGCCAGATGAGCAGTACTTC
.,TRBV5-6,.,TRBJ1-2,CASSLARAGGYTF,TGTGCCAGCAGCTTGGCCAGGGCAGGGGGCTACACCTTC
.,TRBV5-8,.,TRBJ2-7,CASSPGWGRDEQYF,TGTGCCAGCAGCCCCGGATGGGGGCGGGACGAGCAGTACTTC
.,TRBV19,.,TRBJ2-7,CASSMETYEQYF,TGTGCCAGTAGTATGGAGACCTACGAGCAGTACTTC
.,TRBV14,.,TRBJ1-2,CASSQSIPTGSNYGYTF,TGTGCCAGCAGTCAATCCATACCGACAGGCTCTAACTATGGCTACACCTTC
TRBD1,TRBV9,.,TRBJ1-2,CASSLDRGLGGYTF,TGTGCCAGCAGCTTGGACAGGGGGCTAGGGGGCTACACCTTC
.,TRBV11-3,.,TRBJ2-3,CASSLVADTQYF,TGTGCCAGCAGCTTAGTCGCAGATACGCAGTATTTT
.,TRBV3-1/TRBV3-2,.,TRBJ2-7,CASSQDGTSYEQYF,TGTGCCAGCAGCCAAGACGGGACTTCATACGAGCAGTACTTC
TRBD1,TRBV7-8,.,TRBJ1-1,CASSEDRAGEAFF,TGTGCCAGCAGCGAAGACAGGGCGGGTGAAGCTTTCTTT
TRBD2,TRBV7-2,.,TRBJ2-3,CASSPRTSGGAGDTQYF,TGTGCCAGCAGCCCTCGGACTAGCGGGGGGGCGGGAGATACGCAGTATTTT
TRBD2,TRBV6-5,.,TRBJ2-3,CASSVVLRGGDTQYF,TGTGCCAGCAGCGTAGTATTGCGCGGGGGGGATACGCAGTATTTT
.,TRBV5-8,.,TRBJ2-5,CASSAAWETQYF,TGTGCCAGCAGCGCGGCATGGGAGACCCAGTACTTC
TRBD2,TRBV5-1,few,TRBJ2-7,CASSLRLAGGYEQYF,TGCGCCAGCAGCCTTCGACTAGCGGGGGGCTACGAGCAGTACTTC
.,TRBV3-1/TRBV3-2,.,TRBJ1-4,CASSQVREEVQKLFF,TGTGCCAGCAGCCAAGTCAGGGAGGAAGTCCAAAAACTGTTTTTT
.,TRBV4-2,.,TRBJ2-7,CASSQDRGQLPLYEQYF,TGTGCCAGCAGCCAAGATAGAGGGCAGCTCCCGCTCTACGAGCAGTACTTC
.,TRBV29-1,.,TRBJ2-7,CSGLAANYEQYF,TGCAGCGGGTTAGCGGCAAACTACGAGCAGTACTTC
.,TRBV5-6,.,TRBJ2-7,CASSLGQHYEQYF,TGTGCCAGCAGCCTTGGACAGCACTACGAGCAGTACTTC
.,TRBV4-2,once,TRBJ1-4,CASSQDGTAINEKLFF,TGTGCCAGCAGCCAAGATGGGACTGCGATTAATGAAAAACTGTTTTTT
.,TRBV6-5,.,TRBJ2-5,CASRRDLQETQYF,TGTGCCAGCAGGCGGGACCTCCAAGAGACCCAGTACTTC
TRBD1,TRBV2,.,TRBJ1-6,CASSFGQGDGSPLHF,TGTGCCAGCTCATTCGGACAGGGGGATGGATCACCCCTCCACTTT